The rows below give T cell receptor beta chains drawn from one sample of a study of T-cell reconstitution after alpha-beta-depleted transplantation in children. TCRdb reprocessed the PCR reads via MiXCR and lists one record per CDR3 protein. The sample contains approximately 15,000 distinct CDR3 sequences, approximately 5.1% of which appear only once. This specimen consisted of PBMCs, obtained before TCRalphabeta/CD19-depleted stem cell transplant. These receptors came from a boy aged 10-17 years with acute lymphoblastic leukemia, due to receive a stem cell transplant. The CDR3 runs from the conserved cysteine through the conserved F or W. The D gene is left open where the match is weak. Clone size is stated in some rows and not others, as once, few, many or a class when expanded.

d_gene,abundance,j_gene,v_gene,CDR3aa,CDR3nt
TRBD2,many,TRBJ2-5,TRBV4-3,CASSPSGGQEETQYF,TGCGCCAGCAGCCCTAGCGGGGGGCAAGAAGAGACCCAGTACTTC
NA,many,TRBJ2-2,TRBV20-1,CSATETGYNTGELFF,TGCAGTGCAACCGAAACAGGGTATAACACCGGGGAGCTGTTTTTT
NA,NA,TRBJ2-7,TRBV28,CASSHYEQYF,TGTGCCAGCAGTCATTACGAGCAGTACTTC
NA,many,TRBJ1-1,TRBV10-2,CASQGTEAFF,TGCGCCAGCCAGGGAACTGAAGCTTTCTTT
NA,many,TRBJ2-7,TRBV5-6,CASAPRGSYEQYF,TGTGCCAGTGCCCCTCGGGGGTCCTACGAGCAGTACTTC
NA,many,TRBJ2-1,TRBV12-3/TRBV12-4,CASSHSSEGGGYNEQFF,TGTGCCAGCAGCCACTCCTCCGAGGGGGGGGGGTACAATGAGCAGTTCTTC
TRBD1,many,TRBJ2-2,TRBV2,CASSWTGEFTGELFF,TGTGCCAGCAGTTGGACAGGGGAATTCACCGGGGAGCTGTTTTTT
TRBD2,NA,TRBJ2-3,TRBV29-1,CSVEYQWLAGGPDTQYF,TGCAGCGTTGAATATCAATGGCTAGCGGGGGGCCCAGATACGCAGTATTTT
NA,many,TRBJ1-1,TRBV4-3,CASSQVPGQDTEAFF,TGCGCCAGCAGCCAAGTCCCGGGGCAGGACACTGAAGCTTTCTTT
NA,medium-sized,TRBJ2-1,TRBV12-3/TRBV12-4,CASSLWSSMYNEQFF,TGTGCCAGCAGTTTATGGTCTAGCATGTACAATGAGCAGTTCTTC
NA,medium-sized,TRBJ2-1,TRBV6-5,CASSYSPATGYNEQFF,TGTGCCAGCAGTTACTCACCAGCAACCGGATACAATGAGCAGTTCTTC
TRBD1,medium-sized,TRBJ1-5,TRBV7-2,CASSLLTGYNQPQHF,TGTGCCAGCAGCTTGCTGACAGGGTACAATCAGCCCCAGCATTTT
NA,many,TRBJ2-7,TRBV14,CASSQDRRTHLYEQYF,TGTGCCAGCAGCCAAGATCGGAGGACTCACCTCTACGAGCAGTACTTC
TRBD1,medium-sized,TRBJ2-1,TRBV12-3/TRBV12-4,CASRRWDRDKVGEFF,TGTGCCAGCAGGAGGTGGGACAGGGATAAAGTTGGCGAGTTCTTC
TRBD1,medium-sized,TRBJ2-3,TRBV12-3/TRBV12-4,CASSITGTGNSDTQYF,TGTGCCAGCAGTATAACCGGGACAGGGAATTCAGATACGCAGTATTTT
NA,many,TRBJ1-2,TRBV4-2,CASSQDGDYGYTF,TGTGCCAGCAGCCAAGATGGGGACTATGGCTACACCTTC
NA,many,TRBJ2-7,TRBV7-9,CASSLAGTLAYEQYF,TGTGCCAGCAGCTTAGCCGGGACACTAGCCTACGAGCAGTACTTC
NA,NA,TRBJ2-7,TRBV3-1,CASCQATLLSSYEQYF,TGTGCCTCCTGCCAGGCGACTCTCCTGAGCTCCTACGAGCAGTACTTC
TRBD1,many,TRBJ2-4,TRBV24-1,CATSDFGDGAGQGADIQYF,TGTGCCACCAGTGATTTCGGGGATGGGGCGGGACAGGGGGCGGACATTCAGTACTTC
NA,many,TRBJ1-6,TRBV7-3,CASSLTPQGRTNSPLHF,TGTGCCAGCAGCTTAACGCCCCAGGGCAGGACGAATTCACCCCTCCACTTT
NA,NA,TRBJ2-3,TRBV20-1,CSAWLALNTQYF,TGCAGTGCTTGGCTAGCATTGAATACGCAGTATTTT
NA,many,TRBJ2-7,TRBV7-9,CASRGGDRAYEQYF,TGTGCCAGCAGAGGGGGGGACAGAGCTTACGAGCAGTACTTC
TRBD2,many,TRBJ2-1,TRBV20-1,CSARVGGGAAEQFF,TGCAGTGCTAGAGTGGGCGGGGGTGCGGCGGAGCAGTTCTTC
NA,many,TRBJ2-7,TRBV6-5,CASSSKVGSSYEQYF,TGTGCCAGCAGTTCGAAAGTGGGGTCGAGCTACGAGCAGTACTTC
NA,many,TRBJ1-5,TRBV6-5,CASTPGSSNQPQHF,TGTGCCAGCACCCCTGGGAGTAGCAATCAGCCCCAGCATTTT
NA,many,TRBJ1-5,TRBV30,CAWSVQTLSNQPQHF,TGTGCCTGGAGTGTACAAACCCTGAGCAATCAGCCCCAGCATTTT
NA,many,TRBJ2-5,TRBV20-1,CSARAPTLRETQYF,TGCAGTGCTAGAGCCCCGACTCTTCGGGAGACCCAGTACTTC
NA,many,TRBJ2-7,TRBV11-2,CASSLISSYEQYF,TGTGCCAGCAGCTTGATCAGTTCCTACGAGCAGTACTTC
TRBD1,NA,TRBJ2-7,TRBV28,CASRSLRGLSYEQYF,TGTGCCAGCAGGTCCCTGAGGGGGCTCTCCTACGAGCAGTACTTC
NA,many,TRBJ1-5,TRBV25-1,CASSEEFNQPQHF,TGTGCCAGCAGTGAAGAGTTCAATCAGCCCCAGCATTTT
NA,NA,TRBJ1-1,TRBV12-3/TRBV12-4,CASSFGYTEAFF,TGTGCCAGCAGTTTCGGTTACACTGAAGCTTTCTTT
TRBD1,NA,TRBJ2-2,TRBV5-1,CASQGTAGYRTGELFF,TGCGCCAGCCAAGGGACAGCCGGATATCGGACCGGGGAGCTGTTTTTT
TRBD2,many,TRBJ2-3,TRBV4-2,CASSQVLAGGLTDTQYF,TGTGCCAGCAGCCAAGTTCTAGCGGGGGGACTCACAGATACGCAGTATTTT
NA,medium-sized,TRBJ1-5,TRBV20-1,CSATGYPNQPQHF,TGCAGTGCGACGGGTTATCCGAATCAGCCCCAGCATTTT
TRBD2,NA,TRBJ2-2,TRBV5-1,CASSPTWGGNTGELFF,TGCGCCAGCAGCCCGACATGGGGGGGGAACACCGGGGAGCTGTTTTTT
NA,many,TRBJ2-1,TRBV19,CASSIDRVSTAGKVQFF,TGTGCCAGTAGTATAGATCGTGTCTCCACGGCAGGTAAAGTGCAGTTCTTC
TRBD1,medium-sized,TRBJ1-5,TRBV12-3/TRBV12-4,CASSKTGNQPQHF,TGTGCCAGCAGCAAGACAGGGAATCAGCCCCAGCATTTT
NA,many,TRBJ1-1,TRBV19,CASIPITGGNTEAFF,TGTGCCAGTATCCCGATCACCGGCGGGAACACTGAAGCTTTCTTT
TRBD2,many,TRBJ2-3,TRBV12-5,CASGSTRRGSTDTQYF,TGTGCTAGTGGTTCCACCCGGCGGGGGTCCACAGATACGCAGTATTTT
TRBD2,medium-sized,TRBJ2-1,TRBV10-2,CASTRLAEYNEQFF,TGCGCCAGCACGAGACTAGCGGAATACAATGAGCAGTTCTTC
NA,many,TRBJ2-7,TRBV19,CASSQRAAYEQYF,TGTGCCAGTAGTCAGCGGGCCGCCTACGAGCAGTACTTC
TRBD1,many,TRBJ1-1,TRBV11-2,CASSLTNRGPEAFF,TGTGCCAGCAGCCTAACGAACAGGGGCCCTGAAGCTTTCTTT
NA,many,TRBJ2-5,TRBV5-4,CASSRGGPGETQYF,TGTGCCAGCAGTCGTGGGGGGCCCGGGGAGACCCAGTACTTC
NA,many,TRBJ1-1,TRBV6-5,CASGWGHNTEAFF,TGTGCCAGCGGTTGGGGACACAACACTGAAGCTTTCTTT
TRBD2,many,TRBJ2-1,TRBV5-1,CASSGGGYNEQFF,TGCGCCAGCAGCGGGGGGGGCTACAATGAGCAGTTCTTC
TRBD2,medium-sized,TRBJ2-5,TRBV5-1,CASSSLPGGRETQYF,TGCGCCAGCAGCTCTTTACCCGGCGGGAGAGAGACCCAGTACTTC
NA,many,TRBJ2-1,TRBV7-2,CASSFGAGNEQFF,TGTGCCAGCAGCTTTGGGGCGGGGAATGAGCAGTTCTTC
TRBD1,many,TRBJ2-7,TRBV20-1,CSARPGQGAGEQYF,TGCAGTGCCCGGCCGGGACAGGGGGCGGGAGAGCAGTACTTC
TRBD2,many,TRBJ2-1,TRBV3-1,CASSQWTSNEQFF,TGTGCCAGCAGCCAATGGACTAGCAATGAGCAGTTCTTC
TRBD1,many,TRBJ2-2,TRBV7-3,CASSQGTGTGELFF,TGTGCCAGCAGCCAGGGGACAGGGACCGGGGAGCTGTTTTTT
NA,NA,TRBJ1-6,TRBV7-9,CASSPLQNSPLHF,TGTGCCAGCAGCCCGCTGCAGAATTCACCCCTCCACTTT
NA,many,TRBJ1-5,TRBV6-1,CASSELGEGSQPQHF,TGTGCCAGCAGTGAGTTGGGGGAGGGTAGTCAGCCCCAGCATTTT
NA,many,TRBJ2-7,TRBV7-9,CASRDGNYEQYF,TGTGCCAGCAGGGACGGTAACTACGAGCAGTACTTC
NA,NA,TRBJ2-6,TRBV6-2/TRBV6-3,CASSYSAYSPSGANVLTF,TGTGCCAGCAGTTACTCGGCCTACTCCCCATCTGGGGCCAACGTCCTGACTTTC